Following are 10 T cell receptor beta chains from one sample sequenced in a study of identical twins. MiXCR, applied by TCRdb to the 5' RACE reads, yields one record per CDR3 protein. The table includes about 520,000 distinct CDR3 sequences, 22% detected once. These records were also assigned to another study, of T cells expressing NK-cell markers.

The specimen sequenced was CD4+ T cells sorted from blood. These receptors originate from a woman aged 18-29 years in good health.

This clonotype appeared a few times. This sequence joins TRBV2 and TRBJ2-3; D is undetermined. From germline, CDR1 is SNHLY and CDR2 FYNNEI. The ends were cut back, 4 bases at V and 2 bases at J, with 10 bases in the middle. The CDR3 is 14 amino acids. CDR3 DNA sequence: TGTGCCAGCAGTGTGGCCTCACTCACAGATACGCAGTATTTT. Amino acids: CASSVASLTDTQYF.

The gene calls are TRBV29-1 and TRBJ1-5; D remains unclear. Per the germline V gene, CDR1 is SQVTM and CDR2 is ANQGSEA. The V end lost 5 bases, the J end lost 6 bases, and 11 bases lay between the germline ends. The CDR3 consists of 12 residues. CDR3 nucleotide sequence: TGCAGCGTTCGTTTCCCCGGTCAGCCCCAGCATTTT. This codes for CSVRFPGQPQHF.

In its sample, this clonotype was seen a few times. The rearrangement joins TRBV11-1 to TRBJ2-2, with a weak D call TRBD2 (6 bases). This CDR3 comprises 19 residues. Germline CDR1 is SGHAT and CDR2 is FQDESV (reference sequence). Between the trimmed V and J ends, which lost 5 bases and 0 bases, there was a span of 22 bases. In DNA form, the CDR3 reads TGTGCCAGCAGCCCCACCGGTTGGGGGGTTGGGGCGAACACCGGGGAGCTGTTTTTT. Residues: CASSPTGWGVGANTGELFF. The variable domain in full, with the rest retrieved from reference TRBV11-1 and TRBJ2-2, is EAEVAQSPRYKITEKSQAVAFWCDPISGHATLYWYRQILGQGPELLVQFQDESVVDDSQLPKDRFSAERLKGVDSTLKIQPAELGDSAMYLCASSPTGWGVGANTGELFFGEGSRLTVL.

This clonotype was picked up a small number of times. V gene TRBV13 combines with J gene TRBJ2-1; 8 bases are shared with TRBD2. J gave up 10 bases and V 2 bases, and 4 bases lay outside the gene matches. This CDR3 is built from 13 residues. Germline CDR1 reads PRHDT; CDR2 reads FYEKMQ (reference sequence). CDR3 nucleotide sequence: TGTGCCAGCAGCTTACTGGCGGGGGGAGAGCAGTTCTTC. Amino acid sequence: CASSLLAGGEQFF.

The V gene is TRBV3-1, the J gene TRBJ2-3; D unresolved. V lost 0 bases and J lost 5, with 6 bases in between. The CDR3 sequence is 13 residues long. CDR1 LGHDT and CDR2 YNNKEL come from the germline V gene (reference sequence). The CDR3 loop is CASSQEIRDTQYF. In DNA, the CDR3 is TGTGCCAGCAGCCAAGAAATCCGAGATACGCAGTATTTT.

This clonotype was seen a handful of times. The rearrangement links TRBV9 to TRBJ2-1; D is perhaps TRBD2 (6 bases). The CDR3 loop spans 18 amino acids. In germline, CDR1 is SGDLS, CDR2 YYNGEE. Trimming stripped 3 bases from V and 0 bases from J, with 19 bases between. CDR3 bases: TGTGCCAGCAGCGCCGGGAGTAGGCACGGGAGCTCCTACAATGAGCAGTTCTTC. Its protein product is CASSAGSRHGSSYNEQFF.

The chain combines TRBV7-9 with TRBJ2-3; possibly TRBD2 for D (6 bases). With 8 bases removed from V and 1 base from J, the gap between germline ends came to 10 bases. This CDR3 has 13 amino acids. Looked up from germline, CDR1 is SEHNR and CDR2 is FQNEAQ (reference sequence). The CDR3 reads CASYSGRTDTQYF. The CDR3 DNA is TGTGCCAGCTATAGCGGCCGCACAGATACGCAGTATTTT.

This chain links TRBV6-1 with TRBJ2-1; 12 bases map to TRBD2. Germline trimming cut 6 bases from V and 5 bases from J; bases unmatched to any gene: 5. This CDR3 contains 15 residues. From germline, CDR1 is MNHNS and CDR2 SASEGT. CDR3 sequence reads: CASSHRLAGDNEQFF. CDR3 sequence (DNA): TGTGCCAGCAGCCACAGACTAGCGGGAGACAATGAGCAGTTCTTC.

The chain is built from TRBV7-2 and TRBJ2-1, with D perhaps TRBD1 (6 bases). CDR1 and CDR2 (germline): SGHTA, FQGNSA. Deletions cut 1 base from V and 7 bases from J, with 11 bases between. The CDR3 is made up of 14 amino acids. CDR3 region: CASSLGWGPNEQFF. The CDR3 DNA is TGTGCCAGCAGCTTAGGGTGGGGGCCGAATGAGCAGTTCTTC.

The chain links TRBV5-1 to TRBJ2-6; possible D gene TRBD1, 6 bases. In germline, CDR1 is SGHRS, CDR2 YFSETQ. The CDR3 extends over 18 amino acids. V was clipped by 2 bases and J by 0 bases, with 15 bases between them. In nucleotides, the CDR3 is TGCGCCAGCAGCTTTGGACAGTTACTTTCCTCTGGGGCCAACGTCCTGACTTTC. This translates into CASSFGQLLSSGANVLTF.